This T cell receptor (beta chain) was profiled in a study of metastatic and nonmetastatic thyroid tumors. Study at large: Malignant thyroid and benign thyroid patients provided blood and tumor or nodule tissue whose repertoires were compared. Study-wide results and limits: According to reports, the diversity of TCR beta was significantly higher in malignant thyroid tumors than in benign nodules, and this held in both blood and tumor samples.

There are many counts of this clone. Antigen specificity is unknown. Per the study methods: A classifier of distant metastasis in papillary thyroid cancer was built from CDR3 differences (across clinicopathological groups). TCRdb recomputed clones from the PCR reads via MiXCR. TCRdb, not the original authors, processed these V and J calls. Of over 30,000 clones listed, about 20% are singletons. Patients were all untreated before their thyroid surgery. The CDR3 runs 17 residues. CDR1 and CDR2 from the germline V gene are LGHNA and YNFKEQ. V was trimmed by 2 bases and J by 0 bases, leaving 16 bases between them.

The receptor comes from a female donor with papillary thyroid cancer or a benign thyroid nodule (not recorded which). Some clones in this sample may be carry-over from other donors' samples. The V and J genes are TRBV4-2 and TRBJ1-2, with D unclear. The sequencing sample was made of tumor tissue. The CDR3 loop is CASSQFLDVVSNYGYTF. The CDR3 region has the DNA TGTGCCAGCAGCCAATTCCTGGACGTCGTCTCTAACTATGGCTACACCTTC.